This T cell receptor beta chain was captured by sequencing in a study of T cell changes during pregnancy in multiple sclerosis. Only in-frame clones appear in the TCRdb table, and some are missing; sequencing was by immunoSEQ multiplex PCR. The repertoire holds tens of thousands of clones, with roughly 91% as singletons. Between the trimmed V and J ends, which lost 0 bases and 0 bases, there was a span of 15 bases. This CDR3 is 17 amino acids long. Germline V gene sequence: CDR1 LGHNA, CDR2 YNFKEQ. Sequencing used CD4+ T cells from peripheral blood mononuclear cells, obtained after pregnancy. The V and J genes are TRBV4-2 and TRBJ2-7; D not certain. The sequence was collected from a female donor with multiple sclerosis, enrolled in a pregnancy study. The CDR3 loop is CASSQEGAAAFSYEQYF. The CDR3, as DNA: TGTGCCAGCAGCCAAGAAGGAGCAGCAGCCTTCTCCTACGAGCAGTACTTC.